The TCR beta chain described here comes from a study of cytomegalovirus exposure and HLA in healthy donors. Findings and limits, study-wide: Information on immune exposure was restricted to one variable (CMV serostatus). Later analysis demonstrated an association between a missense DCLRE1C variant and TCR beta V- and J-gene trimming. Later analysis identified 16,000 or so TCR beta sequences associated with HLA alleles, using a false discovery rate threshold of 0.05. A further, later analysis showed that HLA-associated TCR beta chains (compared with equally common others) were more clonally expanded.

The PCR made use of 60 Vbeta and 13 Jbeta primers. Assay: immunoSEQ multiplex PCR; the TCRdb copy retains only in-frame clones and omits some. The sample records 95,000 to 100,000 clones, 85% being singletons. Concerning this clone itself: No antigen is known for it.

Germline V lookup: CDR1 GTSNPN, CDR2 SVGIG (reference sequence). J was trimmed by 11 bases and V by 1 base; bases with no gene match: 8. CDR3 size: 13 residues. The specimen sequenced was PBMCs. This chain links TRBV30 with TRBJ1-5, with 7 positions matching TRBD1. This sequence originates from a man younger than 45 in good health and CMV-seronegative. The CDR3 coding sequence is TGTGCCTGGAGTGCCAGGGGGGCCGGGGCCCAGCATTTT. Translating gives CAWSARGAGAQHF.